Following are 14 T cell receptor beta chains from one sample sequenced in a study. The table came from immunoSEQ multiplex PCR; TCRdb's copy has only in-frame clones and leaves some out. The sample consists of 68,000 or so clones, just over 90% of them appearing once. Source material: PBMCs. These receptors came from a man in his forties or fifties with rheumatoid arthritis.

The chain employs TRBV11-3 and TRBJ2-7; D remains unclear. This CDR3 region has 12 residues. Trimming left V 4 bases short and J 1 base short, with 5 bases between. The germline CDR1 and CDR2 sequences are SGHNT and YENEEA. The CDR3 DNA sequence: TGTGCCAGCAGCTCCGAATCCTACGAGCAGTACTTC. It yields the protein CASSSESYEQYF.

The CDR3 here is CASSLLSGQWDTGELFF. In DNA, the CDR3 is TGTGCCAGCAGCTTGCTCTCGGGACAGTGGGACACCGGGGAGCTGTTTTTT. The J gene is TRBJ2-2, the V gene TRBV7-8; 7 positions match TRBD1. The CDR3 has 17 residues. Germline CDR1 reads SGHVS; CDR2 reads FQNEAQ. J was trimmed by 3 bases and V by 3 bases; bases with no gene match: 10. Full variable domain (outside the CDR3, taken from reference TRBV7-8 and TRBJ2-2): GAGVSQSPRYKVAKRGQDVALRCDPISGHVSLFWYQQALGQGPEFLTYFQNEAQLDKSGLPSDRFFAERPEGSVSTLKIQRTQQEDSAVYLCASSLLSGQWDTGELFFGEGSRLTVL.

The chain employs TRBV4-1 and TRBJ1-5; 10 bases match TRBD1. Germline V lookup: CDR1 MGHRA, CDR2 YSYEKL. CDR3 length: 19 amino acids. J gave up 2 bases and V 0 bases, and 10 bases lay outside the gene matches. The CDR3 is CASSQDLSTGGAGNQPQHF. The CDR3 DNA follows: TGCGCCAGCAGCCAAGATTTGTCGACAGGGGGCGCAGGCAATCAGCCCCAGCATTTT.

The CDR3 nucleotides read TGTGCCAGCAGTCCTACTTGGGGGCGCGGTGAAAAACTGTTTTTT. This sequence encodes CASSPTWGRGEKLFF. The chain recombines TRBV6-5 with TRBJ1-4; D is perhaps TRBD1 (6 bases). V lost 5 bases to trimming and J lost 7 bases, with 17 bases between them. CDR3 length: 15 residues. CDR1 MNHEY and CDR2 SVGAGI come from the germline V gene.

CDR3 protein: CASSPGQDWTQHF. DNA for the CDR3: TGTGCCAGCAGTCCGGGACAGGACTGGACCCAGCATTTT. This chain uses TRBV6-5 with TRBJ1-5; 8 nucleotides line up with TRBD1. Germline CDR1 MNHEY, CDR2 SVGAGI. The J segment lost 11 bases and the V segment lost 5 bases, leaving 8 bases of the junction unmatched. CDR3 length: 13 amino acids.

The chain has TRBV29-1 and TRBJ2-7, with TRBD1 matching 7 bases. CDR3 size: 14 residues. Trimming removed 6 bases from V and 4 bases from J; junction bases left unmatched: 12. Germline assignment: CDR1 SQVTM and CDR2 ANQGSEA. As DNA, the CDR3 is TGCAGCGTCGAAAACAGGGGAAAGGAGTACGAGCAGTACTTC. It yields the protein CSVENRGKEYEQYF.

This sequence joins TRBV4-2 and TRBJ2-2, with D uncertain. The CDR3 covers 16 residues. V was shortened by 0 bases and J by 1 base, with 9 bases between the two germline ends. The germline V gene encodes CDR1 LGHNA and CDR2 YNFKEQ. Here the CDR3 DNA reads TGTGCCAGCAGCCAAGATAAGTGGGGGAACACCGGGGAGCTGTTTTTT. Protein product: CASSQDKWGNTGELFF.

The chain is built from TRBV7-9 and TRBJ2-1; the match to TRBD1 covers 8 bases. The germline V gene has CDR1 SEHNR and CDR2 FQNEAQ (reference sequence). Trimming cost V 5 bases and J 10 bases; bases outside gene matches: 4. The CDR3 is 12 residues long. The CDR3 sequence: CASSQGAVEQFF. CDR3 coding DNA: TGTGCCAGCAGCCAGGGGGCAGTGGAGCAGTTCTTC.

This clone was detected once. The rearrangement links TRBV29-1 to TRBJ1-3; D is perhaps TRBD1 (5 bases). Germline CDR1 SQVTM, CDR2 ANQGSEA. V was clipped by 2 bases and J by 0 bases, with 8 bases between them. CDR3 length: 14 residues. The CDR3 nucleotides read TGCAGCGTTGAACAGGGCTTCTCTGGAAACACCATATATTTT. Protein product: CSVEQGFSGNTIYF.

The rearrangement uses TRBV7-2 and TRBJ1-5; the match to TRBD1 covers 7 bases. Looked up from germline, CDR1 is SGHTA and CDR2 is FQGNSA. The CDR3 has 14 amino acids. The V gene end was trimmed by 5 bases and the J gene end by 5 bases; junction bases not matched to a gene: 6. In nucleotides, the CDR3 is TGTGCCAGCAGCCGGCAGGGGGGGGATCAGCCCCAGCATTTT. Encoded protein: CASSRQGGDQPQHF.

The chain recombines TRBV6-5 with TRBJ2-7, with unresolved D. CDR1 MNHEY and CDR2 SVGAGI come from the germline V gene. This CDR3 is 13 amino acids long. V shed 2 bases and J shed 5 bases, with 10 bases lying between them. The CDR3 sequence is CASSYVAGDEQYF. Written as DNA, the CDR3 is TGTGCCAGCAGTTACGTGGCTGGGGACGAGCAGTACTTC.

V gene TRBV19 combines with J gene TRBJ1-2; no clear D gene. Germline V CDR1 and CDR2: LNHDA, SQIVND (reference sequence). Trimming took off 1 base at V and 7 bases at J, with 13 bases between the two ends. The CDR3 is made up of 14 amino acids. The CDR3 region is CASSIARLGSGYTF. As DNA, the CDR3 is TGTGCCAGTAGTATAGCGAGGTTAGGGTCTGGCTACACCTTC.

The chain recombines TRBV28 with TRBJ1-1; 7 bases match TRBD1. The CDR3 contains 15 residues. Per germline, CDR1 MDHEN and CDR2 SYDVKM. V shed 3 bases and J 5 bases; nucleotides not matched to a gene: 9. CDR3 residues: CASSFTGARRTEAFF. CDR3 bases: TGTGCCAGCAGTTTCACAGGGGCGCGGAGAACTGAAGCTTTCTTT.

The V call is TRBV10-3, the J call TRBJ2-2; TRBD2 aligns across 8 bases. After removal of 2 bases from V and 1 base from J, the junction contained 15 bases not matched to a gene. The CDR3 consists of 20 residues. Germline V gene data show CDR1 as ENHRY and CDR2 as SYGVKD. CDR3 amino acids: CAISESSGASALLNTGELFF. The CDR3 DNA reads TGTGCCATCAGTGAGAGTAGCGGGGCTAGCGCCTTACTGAACACCGGGGAGCTGTTTTTT.